This is a list of T cell receptor beta chains from one sample in a study of pediatric ulcerative colitis. Method: immunoSEQ multiplex PCR; TCRdb's copy keeps in-frame clones and lacks some. The sample consists of about 64,000 clones, more than 60% of them appearing once. Sequencing was performed on blood. These receptors all come from a boy aged 5-17 years with moderate ulcerative colitis. Both conserved end residues are part of each CDR3. The order of the fields is V gene, J gene, D gene, CDR3 protein. D genes are given only for firm matches.

v_gene: TRBV5-1
j_gene: TRBJ2-5
d_gene: NA
CDR3aa: CASSLHRDETQYF

v_gene: TRBV28
j_gene: TRBJ2-4
d_gene: NA
CDR3aa: CASSIYPNIQYF

v_gene: TRBV20-1
j_gene: TRBJ2-3
d_gene: NA
CDR3aa: CSASGRDTQYF

v_gene: TRBV2
j_gene: TRBJ2-7
d_gene: TRBD2
CDR3aa: CASTSGGTSEQYF

v_gene: TRBV2
j_gene: TRBJ1-1
d_gene: NA
CDR3aa: CASGRGNTEAFF

v_gene: TRBV11-2
j_gene: TRBJ2-7
d_gene: NA
CDR3aa: CASTSLASRYEQYF

v_gene: TRBV6-6
j_gene: TRBJ2-1
d_gene: TRBD1
CDR3aa: CASSYDADRGYNEQFF

v_gene: TRBV10-3
j_gene: TRBJ2-5
d_gene: NA
CDR3aa: CAIKGNQETQYF

v_gene: TRBV15
j_gene: TRBJ2-3
d_gene: NA
CDR3aa: CATSRGASSTDTQYF

v_gene: TRBV18
j_gene: TRBJ2-1
d_gene: NA
CDR3aa: CAGRARGGHNEQFF

v_gene: TRBV7-2
j_gene: TRBJ1-3
d_gene: NA
CDR3aa: CASSLDSGNTIYF

v_gene: TRBV9
j_gene: TRBJ1-1
d_gene: TRBD1
CDR3aa: CASSVARTGERDTEAFF

v_gene: TRBV2
j_gene: TRBJ2-1
d_gene: NA
CDR3aa: CASFRRGPEFF

v_gene: TRBV2
j_gene: TRBJ1-5
d_gene: NA
CDR3aa: CASSVDRDQPQHF

v_gene: TRBV28
j_gene: TRBJ2-4
d_gene: NA
CDR3aa: CASSFDLANIQYF

v_gene: TRBV27
j_gene: TRBJ1-1
d_gene: TRBD1
CDR3aa: CASSYTWTGNTEAFF

v_gene: TRBV12-5
j_gene: TRBJ2-5
d_gene: NA
CDR3aa: CASGFTRDGATPQETQYF

v_gene: TRBV23-1
j_gene: TRBJ1-5
d_gene: NA
CDR3aa: CASSQSRTAGSDPPSNQPQHF

v_gene: TRBV6-4
j_gene: TRBJ1-4
d_gene: NA
CDR3aa: CASSLPPFNEKLFF

v_gene: TRBV7-9
j_gene: TRBJ2-3
d_gene: NA
CDR3aa: CASSLASVPADTQYF

v_gene: TRBV4-3
j_gene: TRBJ2-2
d_gene: NA
CDR3aa: CASSQGSQFAGELFF

v_gene: TRBV7-2
j_gene: TRBJ2-7
d_gene: TRBD1
CDR3aa: CASTRDRTSSYEQYF

v_gene: TRBV30
j_gene: TRBJ2-3
d_gene: NA
CDR3aa: CAWSVQGGIIDTQYF

v_gene: TRBV18
j_gene: TRBJ1-1
d_gene: NA
CDR3aa: CASSPRGDTEAFF

v_gene: TRBV12-5
j_gene: TRBJ1-5
d_gene: NA
CDR3aa: CASGLLQGNQPQHF

v_gene: TRBV9
j_gene: TRBJ1-5
d_gene: NA
CDR3aa: CASSANSNQPQHF

v_gene: TRBV29-1
j_gene: TRBJ1-4
d_gene: NA
CDR3aa: CSALDGTLNEKLFF

v_gene: TRBV6-1
j_gene: TRBJ2-1
d_gene: TRBD1
CDR3aa: CASSVDRAISNNEQFF

v_gene: TRBV29-1
j_gene: TRBJ2-7
d_gene: NA
CDR3aa: CSVEEWGQQSSYEQYF

v_gene: TRBV5-1
j_gene: TRBJ2-1
d_gene: TRBD2
CDR3aa: CASSLASLLAGGQANEQFF

v_gene: TRBV11-3
j_gene: TRBJ2-3
d_gene: TRBD2
CDR3aa: CASSPGGASGSYTQYF

v_gene: TRBV5-1
j_gene: TRBJ2-5
d_gene: TRBD2
CDR3aa: CASRGGGPGTQYF

v_gene: TRBV18
j_gene: TRBJ1-6
d_gene: NA
CDR3aa: CASSPKPGQYNSPLHF

v_gene: TRBV7-9
j_gene: TRBJ1-1
d_gene: NA
CDR3aa: CASSLDGGPNTEAFF

v_gene: TRBV7-9
j_gene: TRBJ2-7
d_gene: NA
CDR3aa: CASRNKWDGSYEQYF